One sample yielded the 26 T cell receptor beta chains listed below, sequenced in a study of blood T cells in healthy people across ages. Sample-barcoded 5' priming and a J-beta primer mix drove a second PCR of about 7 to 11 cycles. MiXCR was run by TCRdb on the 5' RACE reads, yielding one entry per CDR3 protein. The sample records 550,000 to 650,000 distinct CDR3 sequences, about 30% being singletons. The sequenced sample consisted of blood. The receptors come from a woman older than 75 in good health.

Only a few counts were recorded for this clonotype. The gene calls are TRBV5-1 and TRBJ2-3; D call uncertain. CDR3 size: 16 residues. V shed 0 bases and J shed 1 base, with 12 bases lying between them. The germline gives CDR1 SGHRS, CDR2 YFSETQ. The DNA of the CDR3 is TGCGCCAGCAGCTTGGAGTGGGCAACTGGCACAGATACGCAGTATTTT. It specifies CASSLEWATGTDTQYF.

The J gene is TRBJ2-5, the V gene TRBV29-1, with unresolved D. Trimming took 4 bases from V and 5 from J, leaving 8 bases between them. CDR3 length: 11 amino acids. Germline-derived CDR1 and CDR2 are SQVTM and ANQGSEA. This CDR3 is CSVGLGETQYF. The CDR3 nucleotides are TGCAGCGTTGGTCTGGGTGAGACCCAGTACTTC.

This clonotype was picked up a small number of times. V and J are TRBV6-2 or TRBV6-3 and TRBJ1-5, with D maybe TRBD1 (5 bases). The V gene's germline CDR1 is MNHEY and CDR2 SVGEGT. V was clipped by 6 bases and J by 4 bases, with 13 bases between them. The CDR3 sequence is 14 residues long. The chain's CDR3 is CASSRGGANQPQHF. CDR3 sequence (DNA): TGTGCCAGCAGCCGGGGGGGAGCGAATCAGCCCCAGCATTTT.

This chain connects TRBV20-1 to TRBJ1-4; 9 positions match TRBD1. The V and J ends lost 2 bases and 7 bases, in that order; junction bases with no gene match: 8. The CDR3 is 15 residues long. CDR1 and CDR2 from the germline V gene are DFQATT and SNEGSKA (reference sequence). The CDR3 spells CSARNTDRGPEKLFF. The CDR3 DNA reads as TGCAGTGCTAGAAATACGGACAGGGGTCCTGAAAAACTGTTTTTT.

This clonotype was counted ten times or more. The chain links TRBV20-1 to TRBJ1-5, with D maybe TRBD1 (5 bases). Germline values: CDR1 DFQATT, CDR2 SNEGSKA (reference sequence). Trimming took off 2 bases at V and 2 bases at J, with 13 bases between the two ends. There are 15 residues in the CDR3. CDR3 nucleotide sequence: TGCAGTGCTAGAAGCGGGGCGCCAGGCAATCAGCCCCAGCATTTT. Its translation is CSARSGAPGNQPQHF.

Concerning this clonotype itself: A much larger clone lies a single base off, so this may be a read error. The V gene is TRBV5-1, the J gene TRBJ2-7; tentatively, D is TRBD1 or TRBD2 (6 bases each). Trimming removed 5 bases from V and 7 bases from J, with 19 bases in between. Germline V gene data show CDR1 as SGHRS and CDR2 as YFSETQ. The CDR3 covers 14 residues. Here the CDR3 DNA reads TGCGCCAGCAGTTTCGGGGGCTCCCTGGATGAGCAGTACTTC. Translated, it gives CASSFGGSLDEQYF.

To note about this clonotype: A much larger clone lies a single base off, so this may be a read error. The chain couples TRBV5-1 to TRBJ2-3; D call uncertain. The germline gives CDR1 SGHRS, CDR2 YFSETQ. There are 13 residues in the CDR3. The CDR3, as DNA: TGCGCCAGCAGCACTCTTAGCACAGATACGCTGTATTTT. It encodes CASSTLSTDTLYF.

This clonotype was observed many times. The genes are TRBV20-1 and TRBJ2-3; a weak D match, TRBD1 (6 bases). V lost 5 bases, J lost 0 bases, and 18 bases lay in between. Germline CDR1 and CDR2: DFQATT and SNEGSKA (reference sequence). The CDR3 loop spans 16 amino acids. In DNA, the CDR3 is TGCAGTGCTCGGAGCATAAACAGGGATAGCACAGATACGCAGTATTTT. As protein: CSARSINRDSTDTQYF.

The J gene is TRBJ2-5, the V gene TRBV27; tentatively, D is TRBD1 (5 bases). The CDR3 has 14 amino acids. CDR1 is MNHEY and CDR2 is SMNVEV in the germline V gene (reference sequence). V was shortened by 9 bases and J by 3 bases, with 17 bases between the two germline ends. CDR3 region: CASRSHQGKETQYF. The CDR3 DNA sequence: TGTGCCAGTCGATCCCATCAGGGCAAAGAGACCCAGTACTTC.

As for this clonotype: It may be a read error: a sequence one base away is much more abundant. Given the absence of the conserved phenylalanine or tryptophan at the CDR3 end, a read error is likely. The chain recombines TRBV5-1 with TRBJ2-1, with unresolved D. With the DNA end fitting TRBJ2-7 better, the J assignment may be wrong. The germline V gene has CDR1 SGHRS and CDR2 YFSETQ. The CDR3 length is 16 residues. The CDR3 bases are TGCGCCAGCAGCCCCCATGGCAGGTCCTTTGCTCTCGAGCAGTACTCC. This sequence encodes CASSPHGRSFALEQYS.

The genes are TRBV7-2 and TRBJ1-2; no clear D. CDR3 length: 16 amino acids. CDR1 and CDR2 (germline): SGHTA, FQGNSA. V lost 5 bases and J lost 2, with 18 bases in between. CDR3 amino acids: CASSPSGIGRNYGYTF. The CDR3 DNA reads TGTGCCAGCAGCCCGAGCGGGATAGGACGGAACTATGGCTACACCTTC.

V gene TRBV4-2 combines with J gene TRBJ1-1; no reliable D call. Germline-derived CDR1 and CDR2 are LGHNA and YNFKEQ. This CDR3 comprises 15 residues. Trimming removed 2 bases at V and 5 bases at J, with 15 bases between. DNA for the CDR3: TGTGCCAGCAGCCAAACCGCGAGGGTCCCGACTGAAGCTTTCTTT. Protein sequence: CASSQTARVPTEAFF.

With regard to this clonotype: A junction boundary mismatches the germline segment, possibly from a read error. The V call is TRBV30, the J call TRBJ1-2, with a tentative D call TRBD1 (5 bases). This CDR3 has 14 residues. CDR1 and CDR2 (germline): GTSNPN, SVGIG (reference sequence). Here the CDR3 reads CARSVRRDHYGYTF. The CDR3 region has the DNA TGTGCCCGGAGTGTACGCAGGGACCACTATGGCTACACCTTC.

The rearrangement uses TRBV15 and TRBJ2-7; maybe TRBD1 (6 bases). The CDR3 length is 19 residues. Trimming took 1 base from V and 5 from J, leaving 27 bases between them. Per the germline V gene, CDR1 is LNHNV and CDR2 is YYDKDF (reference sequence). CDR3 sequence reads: CATSRVRLDGPGAAHEQYF. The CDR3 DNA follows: TGTGCCACCAGCAGAGTAAGATTGGACGGACCAGGGGCAGCCCACGAGCAGTACTTC.

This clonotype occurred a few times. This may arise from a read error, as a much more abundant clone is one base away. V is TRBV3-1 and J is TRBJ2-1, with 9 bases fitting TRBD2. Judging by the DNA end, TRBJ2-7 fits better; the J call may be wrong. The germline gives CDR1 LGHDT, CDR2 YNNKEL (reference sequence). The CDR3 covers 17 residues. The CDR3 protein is CASSQAGGGRSYNEQYF. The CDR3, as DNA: TGTGCCAGCAGTCAAGCGGGGGGTGGGAGATCCTACAATGAGCAGTACTTC.

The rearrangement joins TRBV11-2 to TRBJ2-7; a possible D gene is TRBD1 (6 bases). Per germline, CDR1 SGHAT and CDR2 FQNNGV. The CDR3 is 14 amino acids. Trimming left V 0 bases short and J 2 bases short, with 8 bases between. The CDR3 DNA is TGTGCCAGCAGCTTAGAGGACAGAACCTACGAGCAGTACTTC. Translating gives CASSLEDRTYEQYF. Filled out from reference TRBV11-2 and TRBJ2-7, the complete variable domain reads EAGVAQSPRYKIIEKRQSVAFWCNPISGHATLYWYQQILGQGPKLLIQFQNNGVVDDSQLPKDRFSAERLKGVDSTLKIQPAKLEDSAVYLCASSLEDRTYEQYFGPGTRLTVT.

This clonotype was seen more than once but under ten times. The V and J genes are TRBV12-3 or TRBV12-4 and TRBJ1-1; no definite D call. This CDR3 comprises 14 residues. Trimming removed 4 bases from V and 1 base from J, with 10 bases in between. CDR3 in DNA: TGTGCCAGCAGTTATTCGTCAGGGAACACTGAAGCTTTCTTT. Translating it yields CASSYSSGNTEAFF.

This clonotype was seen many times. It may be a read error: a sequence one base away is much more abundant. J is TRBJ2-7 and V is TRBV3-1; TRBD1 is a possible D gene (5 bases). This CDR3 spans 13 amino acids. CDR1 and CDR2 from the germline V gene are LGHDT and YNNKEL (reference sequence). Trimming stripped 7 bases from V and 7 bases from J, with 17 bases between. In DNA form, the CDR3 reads TGTGCCAGCACAGGGAACGAGTACAATGAGCAGTACTTC. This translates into CASTGNEYNEQYF.

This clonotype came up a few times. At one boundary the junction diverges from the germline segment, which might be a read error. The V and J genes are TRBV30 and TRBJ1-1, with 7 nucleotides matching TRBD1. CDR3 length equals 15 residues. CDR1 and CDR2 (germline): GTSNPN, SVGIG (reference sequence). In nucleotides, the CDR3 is TGTGCTTGGAGCAGGGCGACAGGGAGGGACACTGAAGCTTTCTTT. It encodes CAWSRATGRDTEAFF.

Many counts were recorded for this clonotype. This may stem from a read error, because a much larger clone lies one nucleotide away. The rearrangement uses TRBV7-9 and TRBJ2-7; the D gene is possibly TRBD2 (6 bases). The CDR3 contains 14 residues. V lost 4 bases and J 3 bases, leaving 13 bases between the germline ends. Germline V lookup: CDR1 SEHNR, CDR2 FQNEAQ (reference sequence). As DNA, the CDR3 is TGTGCCAGCAGCTCAACCGACGGGGGCTACGAGCAGTACTTC. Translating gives CASSSTDGGYEQYF.

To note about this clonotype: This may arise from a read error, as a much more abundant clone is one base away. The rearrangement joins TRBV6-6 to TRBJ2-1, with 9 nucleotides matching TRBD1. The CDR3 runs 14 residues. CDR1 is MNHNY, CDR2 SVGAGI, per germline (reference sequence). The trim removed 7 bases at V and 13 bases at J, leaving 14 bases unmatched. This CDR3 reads CASILGTGRETQFF. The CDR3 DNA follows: TGTGCCAGCATACTCGGGACAGGGAGGGAGACCCAGTTCTTC.

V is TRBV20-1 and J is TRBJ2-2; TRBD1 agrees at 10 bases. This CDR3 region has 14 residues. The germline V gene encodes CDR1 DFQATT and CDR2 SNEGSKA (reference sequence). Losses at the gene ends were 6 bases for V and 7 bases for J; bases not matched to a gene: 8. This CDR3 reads CSASETGGIGELFF. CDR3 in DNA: TGCAGTGCGAGTGAGACAGGGGGCATCGGGGAGCTGTTTTTT.

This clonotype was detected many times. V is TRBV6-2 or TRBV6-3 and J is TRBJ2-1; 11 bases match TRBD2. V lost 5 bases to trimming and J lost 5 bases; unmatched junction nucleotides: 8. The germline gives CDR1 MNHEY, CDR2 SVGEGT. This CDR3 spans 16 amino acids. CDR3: CASSEQLAGGNNEQFF. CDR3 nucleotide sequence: TGTGCCAGCAGTGAGCAGCTAGCGGGGGGAAACAATGAGCAGTTCTTC.

The CDR3 loop reads CTGRGPGSTEAFF. The CDR3 coding sequence is TGCACAGGTAGGGGGCCGGGGAGCACTGAAGCTTTCTTT. The genes are TRBV20-1 and TRBJ1-1; 7 bases are a match to TRBD1. The CDR3 extends over 13 amino acids. Germline V gene sequence: CDR1 DFQATT, CDR2 SNEGSKA (reference sequence).

In nucleotides, the CDR3 is TGTGCCAGCAGCGAAGGGACGGTCTCTAGCACAGATACGCAGTATTTT. Its protein product is CASSEGTVSSTDTQYF. The J gene is TRBJ2-3, the V gene TRBV7-2, with D possibly called TRBD1 or TRBD2 (5 bases each). CDR1 SGHTA and CDR2 FQGNSA come from the germline V gene. The V and J ends lost 5 bases and 0 bases respectively, with 15 bases between them. The CDR3 has 16 amino acids.

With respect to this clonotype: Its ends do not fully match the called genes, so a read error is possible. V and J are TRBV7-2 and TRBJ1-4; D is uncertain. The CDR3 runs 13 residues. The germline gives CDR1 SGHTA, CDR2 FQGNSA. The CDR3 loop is CASRRSSGEKRFF. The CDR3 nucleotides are TGTGCCAGCAGGCGAAGTTCGGGTGAAAAACGGTTTTTT.